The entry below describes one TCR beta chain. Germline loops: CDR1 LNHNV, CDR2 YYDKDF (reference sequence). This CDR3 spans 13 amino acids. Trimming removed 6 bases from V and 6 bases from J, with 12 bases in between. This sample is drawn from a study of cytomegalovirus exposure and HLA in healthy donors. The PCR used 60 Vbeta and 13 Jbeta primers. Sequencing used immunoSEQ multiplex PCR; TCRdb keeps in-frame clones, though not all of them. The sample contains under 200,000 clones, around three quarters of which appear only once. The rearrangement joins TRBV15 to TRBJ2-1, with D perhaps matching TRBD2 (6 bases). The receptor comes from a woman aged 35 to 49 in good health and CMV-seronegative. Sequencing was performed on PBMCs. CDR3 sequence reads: CATRRGLLNEQFF. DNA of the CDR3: TGTGCCACCAGGAGGGGACTTCTCAATGAGCAGTTCTTC.